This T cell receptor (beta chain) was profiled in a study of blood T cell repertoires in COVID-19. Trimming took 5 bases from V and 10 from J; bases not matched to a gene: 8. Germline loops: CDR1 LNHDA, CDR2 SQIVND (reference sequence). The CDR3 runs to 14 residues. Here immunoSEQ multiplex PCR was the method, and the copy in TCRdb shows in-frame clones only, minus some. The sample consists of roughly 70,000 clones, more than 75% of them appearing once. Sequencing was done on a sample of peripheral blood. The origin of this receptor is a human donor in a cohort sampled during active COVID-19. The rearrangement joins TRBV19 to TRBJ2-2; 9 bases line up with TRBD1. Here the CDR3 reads CASSFGTGLAELFF. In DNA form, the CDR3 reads TGTGCCAGTAGTTTTGGGACAGGGTTAGCGGAGCTGTTTTTT.